This T cell receptor beta chain originates from a study of beta chain features in type 1 diabetes. Reverse transcription of all isolated RNA meant that expressed TCRB transcripts were sequenced. The method was immunoSEQ multiplex PCR; TCRdb's version includes in-frame clones alone and lacks a portion of them. In the table there are around 500,000 clones, 9.5% to 12% of which are singletons. Germline-derived CDR1 and CDR2 are SNHLY and FYNNEI. Trimming took off 6 bases at V and 15 bases at J, with 15 bases between the two ends. The CDR3 spans 11 residues. Only a few counts were recorded for this clone.

The source of this sequence is a woman aged 18-29 years in good health. The chain uses TRBV2 and TRBJ2-1; no definite D call. The sample taken for sequencing was naive CD4+ T cells from blood. DNA of the CDR3: TGTGCCAGCAGCCAAGCCCCGGATCCGTTCTTC. Translation: CASSQAPDPFF.